This entry describes one T cell receptor (beta chain). What it recognizes is unknown. These data are taken from a study of cytomegalovirus exposure and HLA in healthy donors. Study-wide points: Later on, an analysis found that several of the most significant clusters appeared to be linked to common viral pathogens, which included parvovirus B19. Productive status was seen about 90% or about 30% of the time for most TCR beta V segments in an earlier analysis.

PCR used 60 Vbeta primers and 13 Jbeta primers. Assay: immunoSEQ multiplex PCR; the TCRdb copy retains only in-frame clones and omits some. The profile shows 60,000 to 80,000 clones, roughly 75% of them singletons. The receptor's source is a young woman in good health and CMV-seronegative. Material for sequencing was PBMCs.

The CDR3 sequence is CGTASSYNEQFF. CDR3 sequence (DNA): TGTGGGACAGCCAGCTCCTACAATGAGCAGTTCTTC. The chain is built from TRBV30 and TRBJ2-1, with D possibly matching TRBD1 (6 bases). The CDR3 is made up of 12 amino acids. The germline V gene encodes CDR1 GTSNPN and CDR2 SVGIG (reference sequence).